Listed below are T cell receptor beta chains from one sample, sequenced in a study of graft-versus-host responses after intestinal transplantation. For these TCRs, the target antigens are not known. Produced via immunoSEQ multiplex PCR; TCRdb's table is partial and in-frame only. The sample records approximately 100,000 clones, over 85% being singletons. The sample consisted of unstimulated CD8+ T cells sorted from spleen or lymph node cells, taken before intestinal transplant. The receptors were gathered from a human donor who received an intestinal transplant. Both conserved end residues are part of each CDR3. A D gene is named only where the DNA matches it firmly. Size tells how often a clone was seen (once, few, many) or the class of an expanded clone, and some rows leave it out.

d_call | clone_size | j_call | v_call | cdr3_nt | cdr3_aa
. | . | TRBJ1-1 | TRBV5-1 | TGCGCCAGCAGCTTGGTACAGTACACTGAAGCTTTCTTT | CASSLVQYTEAFF
. | . | TRBJ1-1 | TRBV30 | TGTGCCTGGATGACAGACATCCTTGAAGCTTTCTTT | CAWMTDILEAFF
. | . | TRBJ2-5 | TRBV11-3 | TGTGCCAGCAGCTTTCCAGGAGGGTCGGAGACCCAGTACTTC | CASSFPGGSETQYF
. | . | TRBJ1-3 | TRBV5-6 | TGTGCCAGCAGCCCTAGTCTTTTCCAGGCAGGTTTATTTGGAAACACCATATATTTT | CASSPSLFQAGLFGNTIYF
. | . | TRBJ2-3 | TRBV2 | TGTGCCAGCAGTTTTCCCGGGGCTAGCACAGATACGCAGTATTTT | CASSFPGASTDTQYF
TRBD2 | . | TRBJ2-5 | TRBV5-6 | TGTGCCAGCAGCGAAAACCTAGCGGTACAAGAGACCCAGTACTTC | CASSENLAVQETQYF
. | . | TRBJ1-2 | TRBV5-5 | TGTGCCAGCAGCTTTAAGGACAGCGGGAGACGAGGCTACACCTTC | CASSFKDSGRRGYTF
. | . | TRBJ1-1 | TRBV14 | TGTGCCAGCAGCAGGGACCCATGGATTTTGAACACTGAAGCTTTCTTT | CASSRDPWILNTEAFF
. | . | TRBJ2-7 | TRBV11-3 | TGTGCCAGCAGCTTAGATCGGGGGAGCTTACTCTACGAGCAGTACTTC | CASSLDRGSLLYEQYF
TRBD1 | . | TRBJ2-5 | TRBV10-3 | TGTGCCCGAACACCCTCCGCGACATCGGGACAGGAAGAGACCCAGTACTTC | CARTPSATSGQEETQYF
. | . | TRBJ1-1 | TRBV18 | TGTGCCAGCTCACCAGGATATATGATAACTGAAGCTTTCTTT | CASSPGYMITEAFF
TRBD1 | . | TRBJ1-1 | TRBV27 | TGTGCCAGCAGTTTAAAGCAGGGGGCCCTGAACACTGAAGCTTTCTTT | CASSLKQGALNTEAFF
TRBD2 | . | TRBJ2-7 | TRBV12-5 | TGTGCTAGTGGTTTGGAACAACTAGCGGGACAATCCTACGAGCAGTACTTC | CASGLEQLAGQSYEQYF
TRBD2 | . | TRBJ2-7 | TRBV27 | TGTGCCAGCAGGCGGGGGTACTCTTCTCTCGAGCAGTACTTC | CASRRGYSSLEQYF
. | few | TRBJ1-1 | TRBV7-9 | TGTGCCAGCAGCTCTCGGACAGCGAACACTGAAGCTTTCTTT | CASSSRTANTEAFF
. | . | TRBJ2-5 | TRBV5-8 | TGTGCCAGCAGCCTCCCCCGACAGCTTCAAGAGACCCAGTACTTC | CASSLPRQLQETQYF
. | . | TRBJ1-2 | TRBV7-9 | TGTGCCAGCAGCCCCGACAGCCTCTATGGCTACACCTTC | CASSPDSLYGYTF
. | . | TRBJ2-1 | TRBV11-2 | TGTGCCAGCAGCGGGGGCCACAGGAGCGGTGAGCAGTTCTTC | CASSGGHRSGEQFF
TRBD1 | few | TRBJ2-7 | TRBV5-6 | TGTGCCAGCAGCCCAGGACAGGGATCCTACGAGCAGTACTTC | CASSPGQGSYEQYF
TRBD1 | . | TRBJ1-6 | TRBV4-2 | TGTGCCAGCAGCCCAGAGGGACAGGGTCTGAATTCACCCCTCCACTTT | CASSPEGQGLNSPLHF
. | . | TRBJ2-2 | TRBV7-9 | TGTGCCAGCACCGGCAGTGAGTTGGGGAGCCTTAGCACCGGGGAGCTGTTTTTT | CASTGSELGSLSTGELFF
TRBD1 | . | TRBJ1-5 | TRBV6-5 | TGTGCCAGCAGTTTTCGCAGGGGGCAGCCCCAGCATTTT | CASSFRRGQPQHF